The text below deals with one T cell receptor beta chain. This clone's antigen is unknown. Qualities for individual bases were not recorded, and no much larger clone is one base off. The CDR3 runs 15 residues from the cysteine to the phenylalanine. Only the CDR3 DNA is retained, 45 bases long and in frame from the first base. V drops 3 bases and J drops 3 bases, leaving 14 bases in between. Via the germline V gene (reference sequence), CDR1 is SEHNR and CDR2 FQNEAQ. The cohort comprised more than 550 healthy bone marrow donors. All cohort members were sampled while nominally healthy, although unrecorded immune exposures were likely present. The donor tested CMV seronegative and was one of the 352 seronegative cohort members. Every donor gave a peripheral blood sample, and the peripheral blood mononuclear cells from that sample were used for TCR beta sequencing. The Qiagen DNeasy Blood Extraction Kit was used to extract genomic DNA from the blood cell samples.

The data were obtained in a study of cytomegalovirus exposure and HLA in healthy donors (dated by TCRdb to about 2017). About the full investigation: In an earlier analysis of several hundred of the donors, approximately 260 Gb of sequence data and 117 million unique TCR beta sequences from 150 million to 200 million T cells were reported. Donor age, sex, ethnicity and CMV serostatus were compiled together with the repertoire data. The aim of the study was to test whether cataloging public T cell receptors could identify signatures of past pathogen exposure. An earlier analysis of fewer than 750 of the donors used high-throughput TCR beta sequencing to judge whether each TCR beta V gene segment behaved as functional or pseudogenic. Of the roughly 400 genotyped donors, about 80% fell in the genetic ancestry cluster associated with self-reported Caucasian donors. Because of strong linkage in the cohort, roughly five DR-DQ haplotypes were treated as single units for association and clustering. An early release that covered about 600 HLA-typed donors contained approximately 300 gigabases of sequencing data and roughly 84 million unique TCR sequences. Using immunosequencing, the study profiled T cell repertoires from 550 to 750 subjects and related those repertoires to cytomegalovirus serostatus. Across approximately 400 genotyped donors of the cohort, an average of approximately 220,000 unique TCR beta nucleotide sequences per donor were sequenced, and 15% to 20% of those sequences were non-productive. The number of typed donors differed by locus: roughly 620-640 for A, B, C, DRB1 and DQB1; approximately 530 for DQA1; about 600 for DPA1; and approximately 450 for DPB1. The study combined high-throughput TCR immunosequencing, statistical association of individual TCRs with disease status, and machine learning to predict cytomegalovirus infection status. In a later genetic analysis, genome-wide SNP genotypes for 398 of the 666 donors were used, and that subset was treated as a discovery cohort. The later analysis used no new phenotypic data to find candidate immune exposures, relying instead on TCR beta sequences and their occurrence across donors. Every repertoire in the discovery cohort had been generated on one and the same sequencing platform. To study patterns of TCR occurrence, a later analysis re-analyzed previously published TCR beta repertoires from several hundred donors and added high-resolution HLA genotyping. Along with the roughly 700-subject first cohort, a separate validation cohort of over a hundred different subjects was used. HLA typing included class I and class II loci at four-digit resolution. What the authors observed across the whole study: A later analysis associated about 17,000 TCR beta sequences with specific HLA alleles at a false discovery rate of 0.05. A later analysis found that most CMV-associated TCR beta chains appeared HLA-restricted, with HLA associations seemingly driven largely by CMV exposure. A later analysis found that HLA-associated TCR beta chains were more clonally expanded and had lower generation probabilities than equally common non-associated chains. It was suggested by the authors that the approach could potentially be generalized to other disease states and immunological phenotypes. HLA typing was unavailable for some donors at each locus, so association tests used only the typed subset. In an earlier analysis of more than 450 of the donors, most TCR beta V segments were observed in productive rearrangements about 90% or about 30% of the time, broadly matching IMGT annotations. A further reported finding was that TCR beta sequences accurately predicted the HLA-A and HLA-B alleles for most subjects in the first cohort. In a later analysis, the rate of TCR association differed among HLA loci, with DRB1 alleles having the most associated TCRs and HLA-C alleles having the fewest. In a later genetic analysis, a missense DCLRE1C variant was associated with V-gene and J-gene trimming of TCR beta chains, and the association was replicated in an independent cohort. Because counts were too low, seventeen rarely observed V segments, including chromosome 9 orphons, were left out of the earlier analysis of a few hundred of the donors. This cohort had only TCR beta chains sequenced, and the lack of alpha or paired-chain data limited which features could be detected. The presence/absence analyses assumed that sequencing depth was roughly uniform across donors, and that assumption may not be true. A later genetic analysis reported fewer N-insertions in productive TCRs among donors in an Asian-associated ancestry cluster than the roughly 650-donor mean. In the study, approximately 160 TCR beta chains were listed as associated with cytomegalovirus. Correlated functional status among segregating V segments might reflect linkage disequilibrium, but an unknown experimental factor could not be ruled out. In vitro tests confirmed that a few of the cytomegalovirus-associated TCR beta chains recognize cytomegalovirus antigens. Immune exposure information for the cohort was limited to CMV serostatus. A cluster of highly shared sequence variants was judged likely to represent a technical artifact of the sequencing pipeline. The classifier was reported to diagnose cytomegalovirus status with high specificity and sensitivity in both the original cohort and the validation cohort. In a later analysis, several top co-occurrence clusters were reported to appear linked to parvovirus B19, influenza, CMV and Epstein-Barr virus. When HLA alleles, especially DR and DQ, strongly co-occurred, attributing TCR associations to individual alleles was difficult. The 87-base-pair reads could not distinguish some IMGT-functional V segments, including TRBV6-2 and TRBV6-3, so those segments were excluded. Most TCR sequences were observed very rarely across donors, whereas some public TCRs were present in many individuals.

The library was built by means of the immunoSEQ multiplex PCR assay. For the multiplex PCR, a mixture combining 60 forward primers for TCR Vbeta segments and 13 reverse primers for TCR Jbeta segments was used. The CDR3 region of rearranged TCR beta genes was amplified from genomic DNA with a multiplex PCR assay. The amplified TCR beta libraries were sequenced on the Illumina HiSeq System as 87-base-pair reads. On the study's bioinformatics: A later analysis counted about 76 million unique TCR beta chains across the 666 repertoires, and 9 million to 14 million of these chains were shared by at least two donors. To remove PCR and sequencing errors, raw reads were error-corrected and collapsed into unique sequences using a nearest-neighbor algorithm that merged closely related sequences. CDR3 sequences were aligned to IMGT reference sequences to assign V, D and J gene segments. Each retained sequence needed at least a six-nucleotide match to both a V gene segment and a J gene segment. A rearrangement was called productive if the CDR3 had no stop codons and remained in frame with V and J, and every other rearrangement was called non-productive. CDR3 was defined according to IMGT convention as the region running from the second conserved V-encoded cysteine to the conserved J-encoded phenylalanine. Sequences without an unambiguous match to a single V gene segment were excluded from the earlier analysis of 450 to 750 of the donors. In an earlier analysis of around 600 of the donors, V segments were called functional above 56.7% productive rearrangements and were called segregating when the between-donor standard deviation exceeded 5%. A statistical classification framework was built for diagnosing cytomegalovirus status from the catalog of TCR beta chain sequences. V and J gene assignment, in a later analysis, came from comparing TCR nucleotide sequences with IMGT/GENE-DB human TR gene sequences. A later analysis assigned CDR3 sequences and most-parsimonious VDJ recombination scenarios with the TCRdist pipeline. In a later analysis, each TCR beta chain was defined by its CDR3 amino acid sequence together with its V-gene family, and reads lacking a unique V-gene family were excluded. A later analysis removed several hundred highly shared, low-generation-probability nucleotide sequences to deal with suspected cross-contamination and a sequencing artifact. A later analysis calculated a clonal expansion index for each public chain from normalized within-repertoire ranks of inferred template counts. Generation probabilities in a later analysis came from a VDJ recombination model fitted to out-of-frame rearrangements, and those results were checked against IGoR. In a later analysis, TCR-TCR, TCR-HLA and TCR-CMV co-occurrence was scored with hypergeometric tests, and a repertoire-size bias correction was applied to TCR pairs. To estimate false discovery rates, a later analysis permuted the HLA or CMV assignments 20 times. In a later analysis, co-occurring TCRs were grouped with DBSCAN, and TCRdist sequence similarity was added when clustering was performed within HLA-allele-positive subsets. Co-occurrence clustering excluded repertoires with fewer than 30,000 or more than 120,000 public chains, plus five with anomalous nucleotide sharing. The clones in this table, taken by TCRdb from immuneACCESS, are in-frame only. Not every clone is retained; where verified, under half of the shortfall comes from an unresolved V gene, and the cause of the rest is unknown. From that table come the V and J calls and clone size; the DNA was used to work out D and trimming. This sample lists just over 150,000 clones; under 90% were detected once. The top ten constitute more than 1.5% of the sample.

Sequenced input: PBMCs. This clonotype was sampled from a man aged 18 to 29 in good health and CMV-seronegative. The V gene is TRBV7-9 and the J gene is TRBJ1-1, with the identity of the D gene unclear. CDR3 sequence: CASSFRGPWDTEAFF. The DNA reads TGTGCCAGCAGCTTTAGAGGCCCATGGGACACTGAAGCTTTCTTT.